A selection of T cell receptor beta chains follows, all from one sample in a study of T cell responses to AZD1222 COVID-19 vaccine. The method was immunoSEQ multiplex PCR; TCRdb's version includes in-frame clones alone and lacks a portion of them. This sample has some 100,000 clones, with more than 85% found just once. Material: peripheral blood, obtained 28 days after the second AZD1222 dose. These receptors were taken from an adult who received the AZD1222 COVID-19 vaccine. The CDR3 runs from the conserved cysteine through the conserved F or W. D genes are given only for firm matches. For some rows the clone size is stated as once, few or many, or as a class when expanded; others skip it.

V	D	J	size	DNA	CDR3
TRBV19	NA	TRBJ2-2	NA	TGTGCCAGTATTGAACACATGAACACCGGGGAGCTGTTTTTT	CASIEHMNTGELFF
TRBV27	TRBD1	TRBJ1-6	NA	TGTGCCAGCAGTTTAAGGGGACAGGCTACGGATTCACCCCTCCACTTT	CASSLRGQATDSPLHF
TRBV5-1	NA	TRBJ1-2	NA	TGCGCCAGCAGCTCAGAGATCGACAGTCTACAGCCTGGCTACACCTTC	CASSSEIDSLQPGYTF
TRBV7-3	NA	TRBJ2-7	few	TGTGCCAGCAGCCCCGGGACTCCGCGGGATTACGAGCAGTACTTC	CASSPGTPRDYEQYF
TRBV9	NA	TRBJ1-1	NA	TGTGCCAGCAGCCCCCGGGACGGACGAACGAACACTGAAGCTTTCTTT	CASSPRDGRTNTEAFF
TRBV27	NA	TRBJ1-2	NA	TGTGCCAGCAGCGGGCAGGGGCTTGGCTATGGCTACACCTTC	CASSGQGLGYGYTF
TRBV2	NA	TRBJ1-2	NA	TGTGCCAGCAGTGAACTCGACTATGGCTACACCTTC	CASSELDYGYTF
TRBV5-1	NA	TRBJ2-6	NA	TGCGCCAGCAGCTTGGAAGGTTCTGGGGCCAACGTCCTGACTTTC	CASSLEGSGANVLTF
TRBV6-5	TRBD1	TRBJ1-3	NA	TGTGCCAGCATTGGGTGGGACAGGGGTGGAAACACCATATATTTT	CASIGWDRGGNTIYF
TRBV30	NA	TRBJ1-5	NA	TGTGCCTGGAGTCCAGGGGTTTTAAATCAGCCCCAGCATTTT	CAWSPGVLNQPQHF
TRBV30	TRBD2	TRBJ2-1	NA	TGTGCCTGGAGCCCGAGCGGGGGGGCCGCTAATGAGCAGTTCTTC	CAWSPSGGAANEQFF
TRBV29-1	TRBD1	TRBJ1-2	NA	TGCAGCGTTGCCCCGACCGGGACAGGAGGCCTTAACTATGGCTACACCTTC	CSVAPTGTGGLNYGYTF
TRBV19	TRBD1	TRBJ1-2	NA	TGTGCCAGTAGTTCCCGACAGGGGTCGGGTGGCTACACCTTC	CASSSRQGSGGYTF
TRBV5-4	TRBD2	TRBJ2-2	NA	TGTGCCAGCAGCTCCGCGGGGGGGGCCTTCACCGGGGAGCTGTTTTTT	CASSSAGGAFTGELFF
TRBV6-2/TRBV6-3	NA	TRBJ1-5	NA	TGTGCCAGCAGTTGGACAGCCAATCAGCCCCAGCATTTT	CASSWTANQPQHF
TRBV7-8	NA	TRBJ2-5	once	TGTGCCAGCAGCCCGCAAGAGACCCAGTACTTC	CASSPQETQYF
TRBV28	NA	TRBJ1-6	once	TGTGCCAGCAGTCGGGCGCCGGGGTTGGATTCACCCCTCCACTTT	CASSRAPGLDSPLHF